This paragraph reports one TCR beta chain. Antigen specificity is unknown. This sample is part of a study of shared clonotypes between healthy human individuals. Study details: Sampling drew on donors who were a couple of women and a few men aged 18 to 49. The study, taken as a whole, reports: Few donors restricted represented genetic and exposure-history diversity.

Every subset's genomic DNA went evenly onto several immunoSEQ plates. Per the authors' pipeline: Without quality scores, immunoSEQ junctional reads could not be filtered like full-length reads. Data came from immunoSEQ multiplex PCR; TCRdb stores just in-frame clones and leaves some out. That table is the source of V, J and clone size, and D and trimming were worked out from the DNA. The sample contains 850,000 to 1,200,000 clones, around 74% of which appear only once. Germline values: CDR1 SEHNR, CDR2 FQNEAQ (reference sequence). The V and J ends lost 5 bases and 6 bases, in that order; junction bases with no gene match: 7. This CDR3 spans 15 amino acids.

The sequenced sample consisted of memory CD4+ T cells sorted from blood. Indicated subset: CD45RA-negative fraction. This sequence joins TRBV7-9 and TRBJ2-2, with 9 bases identical to TRBD1. This clonotype originated in a man between 18 and 35 years old in good health. The CDR3 coding sequence is TGTGCCAGCAGCCGGGACAGGGATATCCCCGGGGAGCTGTTTTTT. This codes for CASSRDRDIPGELFF.